Given below is one T cell receptor (beta chain) in context. The antigen is unknown. The PCR had 60 Vbeta and 13 Jbeta primers. Measured with immunoSEQ multiplex PCR; TCRdb has only the in-frame clones, and not every one. In the table there are about 250,000 clones, roughly 73% of which are singletons. This entry belongs to a study of cytomegalovirus exposure and HLA in healthy donors. Notes on the study in general: Later analysis identified several of the most significant clusters that appeared linked to common viral pathogens. Later on, a genetic analysis was performed. It linked a missense variant in DCLRE1C with V- and J-gene trimming of TCR beta.

Trimming cost V 1 base and J 8 bases, with 3 bases left between them. The CDR3 runs 12 residues. Germline values: CDR1 SEHNR, CDR2 FQNEAQ (reference sequence). This chain joins TRBV7-9 and TRBJ1-6, with no clear D. The TCR originated in a boy younger than 18 in good health and CMV-seronegative. The sequenced material came from PBMCs. This chain's CDR3 is CASSLVDSPLHF. CDR3 DNA: TGTGCCAGCAGCTTAGTAGATTCACCCCTCCACTTT.